The 8 T cell receptor beta chains presented below share a single source sample, sequenced in a study of a mutant IDH1 vaccine in newly diagnosed glioma. For these receptors, no antigen is known. Some clones are missing from TCRdb's copy, which holds only in-frame ones; the method was immunoSEQ multiplex PCR. The data show 40,000 to 55,000 clones, with 79% seen just once and roughly 6.8% held by the top ten. Time point given: week 35, safety follow-up. Every vaccine dose comprised 300 ug of mutant IDH1 20-mer peptide plus topical imiquimod. Sequenced material: PBMCs, taken from a glioma patient whose treatment included an IDH1 peptide vaccine. The source is a man between 35 and 55 years old with glioma.

V gene TRBV10-1 combines with J gene TRBJ1-1; the D is unclear. This CDR3 has 14 amino acids. The V and J ends lost 6 bases and 1 base respectively, with 12 bases between them. Germline V gene data show CDR1 as WNHNN and CDR2 as SYGVQD (reference sequence). The CDR3 coding sequence is TGCGCCAGCAGCCCGGGAAGGAAGAACACTGAAGCTTTCTTT. It encodes CASSPGRKNTEAFF.

The chain is built from TRBV2 and TRBJ2-3; D gene ambiguous. V lost 6 bases to trimming and J lost 0 bases, with 7 bases between them. Germline lookup yields CDR1 SNHLY and CDR2 FYNNEI. This CDR3 comprises 13 residues. CDR3 DNA: TGTGCCAGCAGCGACACTAGCACAGATACGCAGTATTTT. It encodes CASSDTSTDTQYF.

V gene TRBV10-3 combines with J gene TRBJ2-3; D not resolved. The V gene lost 2 bases and the J gene lost 6 bases, with 6 bases spanning the gap. The length of the CDR3 is 12 residues. Germline V CDR1 and CDR2: ENHRY, SYGVKD. The CDR3 reads CAISERLDTQYF. Written as DNA, the CDR3 is TGTGCCATCAGTGAGCGGTTGGATACGCAGTATTTT.

The V and J genes are TRBV7-9 and TRBJ1-5; 8 nucleotides line up with TRBD1. The CDR3 sequence is 14 residues long. The junction had 1 base not matched to a gene; V was cut back by 5 bases and J by 1 base. Germline V lookup: CDR1 SEHNR, CDR2 FQNEAQ (reference sequence). The CDR3 nucleotides read TGTGCCAGCAGCCGGACAGGGAGCAATCAGCCCCAGCATTTT. It codes for CASSRTGSNQPQHF.

V is TRBV7-8 and J is TRBJ1-6; TRBD1 is a possible D gene (5 bases). The CDR3 covers 15 residues. V was pared by 7 bases and J by 10 bases, with 20 bases between. Per the germline V gene, CDR1 is SGHVS and CDR2 is FQNEAQ. In DNA, the CDR3 is TGTGCCAGCACCTTGGGTCAGGGTTGGGACTCACCCCTCCACTTT. It encodes CASTLGQGWDSPLHF.

In this sample, this clone turned up once. The chain uses TRBV13 and TRBJ2-3, with D perhaps TRBD1 or TRBD2 (5 bases each). Per germline, CDR1 PRHDT and CDR2 FYEKMQ (reference sequence). Between the trimmed V and J ends, which lost 5 bases and 0 bases, there was a span of 12 bases. The CDR3 length is 15 residues. CDR3 bases: TGTGCCAGCAGCCTCCGGGACCCTAGCACAGATACGCAGTATTTT. Residues: CASSLRDPSTDTQYF.

The chain couples TRBV6-5 to TRBJ1-2, with 7 positions matching TRBD1. The CDR3 contains 13 residues. The germline CDR1 and CDR2 sequences are MNHEY and SVGAGI. The J segment lost 4 bases and the V segment lost 6 bases, leaving 5 bases of the junction unmatched. The CDR3 bases are TGTGCCAGCAGGGGCCGACAGGGCTATGGCTACACCTTC. As protein: CASRGRQGYGYTF.

V and J are TRBV12-5 and TRBJ1-5, with D possibly being TRBD1 (6 bases). This CDR3 is built from 17 residues. In germline, CDR1 is LGHNT, CDR2 FRNRAP. V was trimmed by 1 base and J by 0 bases, leaving 13 bases between them. CDR3 protein: CASGLARQVSSNQPQHF. CDR3 nucleotide sequence: TGTGCTAGTGGTTTGGCCCGACAGGTATCTAGCAATCAGCCCCAGCATTTT.